This is a list of T cell receptor beta chains from one sample in a study of read filtering for tumor transcriptome and immune sequencing. Each CDR3 protein is one row after TCRdb ran MiXCR on the reads. The sample shows 100,000 to 150,000 distinct CDR3 sequences, about 13% of them seen only once. The sample comprised a population of CD138-negative cells sorted from bone marrow. These TCRs come from a donor at least 40 years old with multiple myeloma. Each CDR3 is given with its conserved first and last residue. The D gene is left open where the match is weak. Rows give clone size only sometimes, using once, few, many, or a class for an expanded clone.

clone_size | d_call | j_call | v_call | cdr3_aa | cdr3_nt
many | NA | TRBJ1-1 | TRBV7-9 | CASSLVQGRNTEAFF | TGTGCCAGCAGCTTAGTGCAGGGTCGGAACACTGAAGCTTTCTTT
many | NA | TRBJ1-1 | TRBV6-2/TRBV6-3 | CASRKKFGVYTEAFF | TGTGCCAGCAGGAAAAAATTTGGGGTGTACACTGAAGCTTTCTTT
many | NA | TRBJ1-6 | TRBV7-6 | CASSSDRFNSPLHF | TGTGCCAGCAGCTCAGACAGGTTCAATTCACCCCTCCACTTT
many | NA | TRBJ2-7 | TRBV9 | CASSASGTPHYEQYF | TGTGCCAGCAGCGCCTCCGGGACACCTCACTACGAGCAGTACTTC
many | NA | TRBJ2-5 | TRBV5-1 | CASSVLVGETQYF | TGCGCCAGCAGCGTCCTAGTGGGTGAGACCCAGTACTTC
many | NA | TRBJ2-5 | TRBV27 | CASSLRGSRETQYF | TGTGCCAGCAGTTTACGTGGCAGTCGTGAGACCCAGTACTTC
few | NA | TRBJ2-3 | TRBV12-3/TRBV12-4 | CASSPTGSTADTQYF | TGTGCCAGCAGCCCGACCGGGAGCACAGCAGATACGCAGTATTTT
many | NA | TRBJ2-3 | TRBV9 | CASSPRASAYTDTQYF | TGTGCCAGCAGCCCCCGGGCTAGCGCGTACACAGATACGCAGTATTTT
many | NA | TRBJ2-1 | TRBV29-1 | CSVEAPRTGSNEQFF | TGCAGCGTTGAAGCGCCAAGGACCGGGAGTAATGAGCAGTTCTTC
few | NA | TRBJ1-6 | TRBV7-3 | CASSLMGAGSPLHF | TGTGCCAGCAGCTTAATGGGGGCTGGTTCACCCCTCCACTTT
many | NA | TRBJ1-4 | TRBV5-1 | CASSLGGATNEKLFF | TGCGCCAGCAGCCTCGGAGGAGCAACTAATGAAAAACTGTTTTTT
many | TRBD2 | TRBJ2-7 | TRBV7-9 | CASSWELAGEGEQYF | TGTGCCAGCAGCTGGGAGTTAGCGGGAGAGGGCGAGCAGTACTTC
many | NA | TRBJ2-1 | TRBV5-1 | CASSPGENEQFF | TGCGCCAGCAGCCCCGGTGAGAATGAGCAGTTCTTC
many | TRBD2 | TRBJ2-1 | TRBV29-1 | CSYEREPNEQFF | TGCAGCTATGAGCGGGAGCCCAATGAGCAGTTCTTC
many | NA | TRBJ2-2 | TRBV5-1 | CASSFNARDTGELFF | TGCGCCAGCAGCTTCAACGCCCGGGACACCGGGGAGCTGTTTTTT
many | TRBD2 | TRBJ2-3 | TRBV10-3 | CAISGTSGITDTQYF | TGTGCCATCAGTGGGACTAGCGGGATCACAGATACGCAGTATTTT
NA | NA | TRBJ2-7 | TRBV27 | CASSRFRGPGKYEQYF | TGTGCCAGCAGTCGCTTTAGGGGACCCGGAAAGTACGAGCAGTACTTC
many | TRBD1 | TRBJ1-5 | TRBV2 | CASSAGQGDQPQHF | TGTGCCAGCAGTGCCGGCCAGGGGGATCAGCCCCAGCATTTT
many | NA | TRBJ2-7 | TRBV20-1 | CSASTPLSPEFSSYEQYF | TGCAGTGCTAGCACGCCACTAAGCCCGGAGTTTAGCTCCTACGAGCAGTACTTC
many | TRBD1 | TRBJ2-1 | TRBV9 | CASSYRGRPYNEQFF | TGTGCCAGCAGCTACAGGGGGCGCCCCTACAATGAGCAGTTCTTC
many | NA | TRBJ2-5 | TRBV11-2 | CASSNSGLPGETQYF | TGTGCCAGCAGCAACTCGGGACTCCCGGGGGAGACCCAGTACTTC